Described below is a single T cell receptor (beta chain) sequence and its context. Antigen unknown. The data derive from a study of T cells in localized non-small cell lung cancer. The study, taken as a whole, reports: Uninvolved adjacent lung, not tumor, had the highest T cell clonality. When the top 100 tumor clones were examined, a median approximately 59 of them also appeared in the adjacent lung, which was paired and uninvolved. Heterogeneity cannot be ruled out, as sequencing used one tumor region only.

Germline lookup yields CDR1 MGHRA and CDR2 YSYEKL. The CDR3 has 15 amino acids. Trimming took 3 bases from V and 6 from J; bases not matched to a gene: 11. TCRdb's table, derived via immunoSEQ multiplex PCR, lists solely in-frame clones and lacks some. Here the sample spans around 20,000 clones, roughly nine tenths being singletons. The TCR originated in a woman aged 35-70 years with stage I lung adenocarcinoma. The rearrangement uses TRBV4-1 and TRBJ2-7; 7 nucleotides align to TRBD2. The input for sequencing was peripheral blood, taken before any cancer treatment. CDR3 loop: CASSQTEGGPFEQYF. The CDR3 bases are TGCGCCAGCAGCCAGACGGAGGGAGGGCCCTTCGAGCAGTACTTC.